This T cell receptor beta chain was recovered during a study of blood T cell repertoires in COVID-19 (dated by TCRdb to the early 2020s). The study in broad terms: The collaborator samples originated in the United States, Italy and Spain and spanned the acute and convalescent phases of COVID-19. Where HLA class I and class II types were available, the types were taken from metadata supplied by the sample provider, not from assay-based typing. Samples were obtained from the ongoing ImmuneRACE study (first 160 participants) and from 1,254 subjects provided by 6 global collaborators. The repertoires were released in a freely available public database intended as a resource for research on the immune response to SARS-CoV-2. The material from the prospective study consisted of cDNA or gDNA derived from T cells, B-cell-depleted T cells, or PBMCs. The sample metadata nearly always contained a de-identified subject ID, COVID-19 status, age in years and sex. Deeply sampled blood TCRbeta repertoires from subjects exposed to, actively infected with, or recovered from COVID-19 were included in the dataset. Study-level results and caveats: Clinical and demographic metadata were provided uncurated, with the amount varying by source and participant.

TCRbeta CDR3 regions were amplified from genomic DNA using the immunoSEQ Assay, a bias-controlled multiplex PCR. Per the original workflow: The number of nucleated cells in each sample was estimated by amplification of reference gene primers within the assay. To quantify the absolute abundance of each unique TCRbeta CDR3 rearrangement, sequence reads were collapsed and filtered. For each sample, productive Simpson clonality was calculated as the square root of Simpson's diversity index across productive rearrangements. TCRdb re-hosts the immuneACCESS table, in-frame sequences only. Its copies lack some clones; in the studies checked, an unresolved V gene accounts for under half of them, and the cause for the rest is not known. From that table come the V and J calls and clone size; the DNA was used to work out D and trimming. The sample records roughly 260,000 clones, more than 90% of which are singletons. The top ten constitute about 2.5% of the sample.

In Seattle, one collaborating source enrolled patients while the infection was active and tracked those patients longitudinally over the course of disease. Whole blood was collected in K2EDTA tubes by collaborating institutions according to the institutions' own protocols. For TCRbeta analysis, collaborator samples were shipped as frozen whole blood, as isolated PBMCs, or as DNA extracted from either sample type. On this clone itself: It lacks a known antigen. The record has no base qualities; no much larger clone is one base away.

The CDR3 starts with the cysteine, ends with the phenylalanine, and has 16 residues. Just the 48-base CDR3 DNA is kept, in frame starting at base 1. Compared with germline, V lacks 2 bases and J lacks 5 bases; bases without a gene match: 10. CDR1 and CDR2 (MNHNS, SASEGT) derive from the germline V gene. The chain employs TRBV6-1 and TRBJ2-3; TRBD2 aligns with 7 central bases. This receptor was taken from a person between 18 and 30 years old with COVID-19, enrolled during active disease. Sequencing was carried out using peripheral blood. The bases are TGTGCCAGCAGTGAATATCAGCGGGATGGTCGAGATACGCAGTATTTT. The encoded protein is CASSEYQRDGRDTQYF.